Judged by abundance, the clone carrying this TCR delta chain is medium-sized. The data originate from a study of gamma-delta T cells after stem cell transplantation. TCRdb redid clone calling on the RT-PCR reads using CATT. The data hold a few thousand delta-chain clones, with 15% to 20% observed a single time. Trimming cost V 3 bases and J 4 bases, with 15 bases left between them. Germline CDR1 reads TVYSNPD; CDR2 reads GDNSRS (reference sequence). This CDR3 is built from 14 residues. This receptor was obtained from a human donor. It is not recorded whose cells these are; they may come from a transplant donor. What was sequenced was gamma-delta T cells. The chain has TRDV3 and TRDJ2, with D perhaps matching TRDD3 (6 bases). CDR3 DNA sequence: TGTGCCTTGTTTCGAGGGATAGAGACAGCACAACTCTTCTTT. Its translation: CALFRGIETAQLFF.